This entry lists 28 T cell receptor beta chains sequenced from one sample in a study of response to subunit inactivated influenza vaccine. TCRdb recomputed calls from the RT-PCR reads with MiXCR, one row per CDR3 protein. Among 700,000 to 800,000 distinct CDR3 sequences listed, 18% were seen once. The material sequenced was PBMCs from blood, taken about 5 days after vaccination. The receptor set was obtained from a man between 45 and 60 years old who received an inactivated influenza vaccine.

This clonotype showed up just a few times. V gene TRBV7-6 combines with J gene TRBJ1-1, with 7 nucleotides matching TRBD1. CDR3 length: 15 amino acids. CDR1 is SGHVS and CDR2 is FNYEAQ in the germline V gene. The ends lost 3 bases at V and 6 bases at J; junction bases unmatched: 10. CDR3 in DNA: TGTGCCAGCAGCTTGGACGGGACAGATCGGTCTGAAGCTTTCTTT. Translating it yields CASSLDGTDRSEAFF.

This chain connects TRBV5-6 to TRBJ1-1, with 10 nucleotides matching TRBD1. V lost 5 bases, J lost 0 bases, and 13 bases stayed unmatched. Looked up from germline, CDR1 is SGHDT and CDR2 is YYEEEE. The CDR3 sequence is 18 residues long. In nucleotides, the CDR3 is TGTGCCAGCAGATACCACCGGGACAGGGGCTATATGAACACTGAAGCTTTCTTT. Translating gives CASRYHRDRGYMNTEAFF.

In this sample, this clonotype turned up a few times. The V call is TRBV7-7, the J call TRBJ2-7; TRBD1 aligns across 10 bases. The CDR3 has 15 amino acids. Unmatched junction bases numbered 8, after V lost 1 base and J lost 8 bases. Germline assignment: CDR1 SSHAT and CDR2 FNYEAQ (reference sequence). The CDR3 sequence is CASSLGTGTGEKQYF. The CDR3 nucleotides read TGTGCCAGCAGCTTAGGGACCGGGACAGGGGAGAAGCAGTACTTC.

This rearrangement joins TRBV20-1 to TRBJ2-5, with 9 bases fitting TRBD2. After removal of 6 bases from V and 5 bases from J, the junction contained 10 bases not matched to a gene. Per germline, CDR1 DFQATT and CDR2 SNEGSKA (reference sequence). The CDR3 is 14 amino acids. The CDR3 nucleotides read TGCAGTGCCAAAGGGGTAGCGGGGGTCGAGACCCAGTACTTC. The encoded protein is CSAKGVAGVETQYF.

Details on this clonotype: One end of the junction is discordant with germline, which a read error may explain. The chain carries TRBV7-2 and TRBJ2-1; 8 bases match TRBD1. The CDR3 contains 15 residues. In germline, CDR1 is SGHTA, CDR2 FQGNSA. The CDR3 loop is CASSQTWTGYDEQLF. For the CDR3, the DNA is TGTGCCAGCAGCCAGACCTGGACAGGGTATGATGAGCAGCTCTTC. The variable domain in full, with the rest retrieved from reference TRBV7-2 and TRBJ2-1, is GAGVSQSPSNKVTEKGKDVELRCDPISGHTALYWYRQSLGQGLEFLIYFQGNSAPDKSGLPSDRFSAERTGGSVSTLTIQRTQQEDSAVYLCASSQTWTGYDEQLFGPGTRLTVL.

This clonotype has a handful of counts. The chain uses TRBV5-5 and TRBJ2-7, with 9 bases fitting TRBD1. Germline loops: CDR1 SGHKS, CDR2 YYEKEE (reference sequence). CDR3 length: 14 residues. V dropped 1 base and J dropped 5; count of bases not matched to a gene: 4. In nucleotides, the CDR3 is TGTGCCAGCAGCTTGTGGGACAGGGAGAACGAGCAGTACTTC. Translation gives CASSLWDRENEQYF.

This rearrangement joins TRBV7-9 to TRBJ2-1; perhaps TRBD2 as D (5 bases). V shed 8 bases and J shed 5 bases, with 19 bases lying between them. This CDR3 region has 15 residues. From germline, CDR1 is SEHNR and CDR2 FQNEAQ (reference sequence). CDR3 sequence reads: CASYLYLDGNNEQFF. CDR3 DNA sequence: TGTGCCAGCTATTTATACCTGGACGGGAACAATGAGCAGTTCTTC.

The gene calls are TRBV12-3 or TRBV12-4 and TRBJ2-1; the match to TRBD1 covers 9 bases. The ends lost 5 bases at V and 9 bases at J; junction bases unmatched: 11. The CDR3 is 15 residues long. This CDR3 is CASSPGTGRSFEQFF. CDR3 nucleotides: TGTGCCAGCAGTCCCGGGACAGGGAGAAGTTTTGAGCAGTTCTTC.

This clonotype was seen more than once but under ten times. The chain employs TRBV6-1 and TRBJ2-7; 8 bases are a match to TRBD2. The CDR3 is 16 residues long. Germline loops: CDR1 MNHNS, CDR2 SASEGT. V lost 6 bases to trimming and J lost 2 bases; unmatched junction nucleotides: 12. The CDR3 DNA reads TGTGCCAGCAGCTCTTCTATAGCGGGAATTACCTACGAGCAGTACTTC. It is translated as CASSSSIAGITYEQYF.

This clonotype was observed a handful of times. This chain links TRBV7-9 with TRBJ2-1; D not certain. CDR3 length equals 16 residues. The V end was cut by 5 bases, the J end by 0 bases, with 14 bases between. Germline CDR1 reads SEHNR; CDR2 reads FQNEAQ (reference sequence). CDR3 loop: CASSHRAISSYNEQFF. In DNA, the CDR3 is TGTGCCAGCAGCCACAGAGCTATCAGCTCCTACAATGAGCAGTTCTTC.

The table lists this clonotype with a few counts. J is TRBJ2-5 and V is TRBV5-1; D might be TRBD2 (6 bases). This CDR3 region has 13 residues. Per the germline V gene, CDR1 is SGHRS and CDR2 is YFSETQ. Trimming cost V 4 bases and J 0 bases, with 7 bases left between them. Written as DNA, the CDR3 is TGCGCCAGCAGCGGCGGGAACCAAGAGACCCAGTACTTC. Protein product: CASSGGNQETQYF.

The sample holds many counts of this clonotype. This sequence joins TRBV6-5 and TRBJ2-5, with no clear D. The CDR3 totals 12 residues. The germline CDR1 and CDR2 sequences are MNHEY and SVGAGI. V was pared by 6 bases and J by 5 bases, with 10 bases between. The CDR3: CASRSIGETQYF. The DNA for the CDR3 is TGTGCCAGCAGGTCAATCGGGGAGACCCAGTACTTC.

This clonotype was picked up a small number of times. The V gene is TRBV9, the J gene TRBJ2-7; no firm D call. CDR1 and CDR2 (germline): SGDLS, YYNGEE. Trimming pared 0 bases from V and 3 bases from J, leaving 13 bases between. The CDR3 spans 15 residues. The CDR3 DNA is TGTGCCAGCAGCGTAGGGTTCGGGCTTGTCTACGAGCAGTACTTC. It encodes CASSVGFGLVYEQYF.

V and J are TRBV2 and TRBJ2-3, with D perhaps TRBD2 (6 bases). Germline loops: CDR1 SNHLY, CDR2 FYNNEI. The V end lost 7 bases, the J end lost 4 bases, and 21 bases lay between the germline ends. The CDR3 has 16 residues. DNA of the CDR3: TGTGCCAGCACCGTAGTGGGGGGACGGTCCCCAGATACGCAGTATTTT. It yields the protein CASTVVGGRSPDTQYF.

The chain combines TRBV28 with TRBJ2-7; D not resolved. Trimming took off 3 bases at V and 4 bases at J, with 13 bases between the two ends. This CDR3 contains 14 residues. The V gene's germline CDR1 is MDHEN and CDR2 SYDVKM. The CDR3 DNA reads TGTGCCAGCAGTTTTCCAGGAAAAGCTTACGAGCAGTACTTC. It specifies CASSFPGKAYEQYF.

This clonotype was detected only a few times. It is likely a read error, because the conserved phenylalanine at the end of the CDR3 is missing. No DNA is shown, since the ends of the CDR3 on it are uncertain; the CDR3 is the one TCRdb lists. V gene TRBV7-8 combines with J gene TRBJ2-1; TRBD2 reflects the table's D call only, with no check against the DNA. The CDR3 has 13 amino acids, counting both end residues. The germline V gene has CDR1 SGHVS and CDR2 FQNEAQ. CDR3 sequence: CASSPGPGLAGEE.

In DNA form, the CDR3 reads TGTGCCAGCAGCTTACAAGACAGGGGGACCTACACCTTC. Its translation: CASSLQDRGTYTF. The V call is TRBV7-2, the J call TRBJ1-2; 9 nucleotides agree with TRBD1. Germline CDR1 reads SGHTA; CDR2 reads FQGNSA. There are 13 residues in the CDR3. The trim removed 2 bases at V and 10 bases at J, leaving 5 bases unmatched.

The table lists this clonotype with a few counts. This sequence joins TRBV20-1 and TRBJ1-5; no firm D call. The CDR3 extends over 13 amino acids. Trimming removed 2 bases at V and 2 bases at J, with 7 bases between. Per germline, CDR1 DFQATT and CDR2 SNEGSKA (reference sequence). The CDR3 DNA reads TGCAGTGCTAGAACCGACGGCAATCAGCCCCAGCATTTT. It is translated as CSARTDGNQPQHF.

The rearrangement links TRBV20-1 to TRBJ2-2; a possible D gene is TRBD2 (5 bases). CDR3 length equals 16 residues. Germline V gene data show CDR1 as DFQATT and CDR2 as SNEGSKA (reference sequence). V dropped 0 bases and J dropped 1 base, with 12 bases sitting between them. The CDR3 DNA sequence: TGCAGTGCTAGAGATCTTGAGCGGATGAACACCGGGGAGCTGTTTTTT. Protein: CSARDLERMNTGELFF.

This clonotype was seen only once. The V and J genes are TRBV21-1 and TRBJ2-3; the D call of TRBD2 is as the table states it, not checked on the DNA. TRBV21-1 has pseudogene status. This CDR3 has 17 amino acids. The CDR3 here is CASSRPERGGVTDTQYF. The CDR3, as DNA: TGTGCCAGCAGCAGACCGGAGCGGGGGGGCGTGACAGATACGCAGTATTTT.

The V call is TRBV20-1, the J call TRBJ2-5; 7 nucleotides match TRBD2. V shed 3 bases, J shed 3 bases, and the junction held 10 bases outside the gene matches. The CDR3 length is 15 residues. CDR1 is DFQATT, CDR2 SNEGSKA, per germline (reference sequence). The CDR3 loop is CSASLSGRVEETQYF. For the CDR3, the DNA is TGCAGTGCTAGTCTTTCGGGGAGGGTCGAAGAGACCCAGTACTTC.

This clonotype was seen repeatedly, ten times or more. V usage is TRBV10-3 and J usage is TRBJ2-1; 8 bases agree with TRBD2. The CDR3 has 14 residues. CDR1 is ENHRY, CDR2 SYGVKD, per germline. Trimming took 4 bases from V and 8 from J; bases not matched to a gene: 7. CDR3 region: CAISVGREVDEQFF. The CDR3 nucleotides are TGTGCCATCAGTGTAGGGCGGGAGGTAGATGAGCAGTTCTTC.

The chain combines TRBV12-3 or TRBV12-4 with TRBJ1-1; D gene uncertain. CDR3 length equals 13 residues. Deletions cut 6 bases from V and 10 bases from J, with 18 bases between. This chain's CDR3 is CASSPDWGSVAFF. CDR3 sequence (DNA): TGTGCCAGCAGCCCCGACTGGGGAAGTGTAGCTTTCTTT.

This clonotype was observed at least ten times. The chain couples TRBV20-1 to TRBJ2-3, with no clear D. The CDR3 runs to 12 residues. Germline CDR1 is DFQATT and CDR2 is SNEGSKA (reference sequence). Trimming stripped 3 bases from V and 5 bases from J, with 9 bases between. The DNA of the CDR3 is TGCAGTGCTAGGCAAAACAGAGATACGCAGTATTTT. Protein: CSARQNRDTQYF.

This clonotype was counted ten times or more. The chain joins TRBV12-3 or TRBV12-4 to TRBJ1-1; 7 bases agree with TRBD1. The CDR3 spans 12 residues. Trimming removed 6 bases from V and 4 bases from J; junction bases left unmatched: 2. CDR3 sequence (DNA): TGTGCCAGCAGCGACAGGGCCACTGAAGCTTTCTTT. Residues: CASSDRATEAFF.

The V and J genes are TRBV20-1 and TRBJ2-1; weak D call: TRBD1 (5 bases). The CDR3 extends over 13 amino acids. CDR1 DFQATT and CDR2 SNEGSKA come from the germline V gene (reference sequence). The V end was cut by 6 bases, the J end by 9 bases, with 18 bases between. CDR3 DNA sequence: TGCAGTGCAGACCTGAGAAAGCAGGGTGAGCAGTTCTTC. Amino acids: CSADLRKQGEQFF.

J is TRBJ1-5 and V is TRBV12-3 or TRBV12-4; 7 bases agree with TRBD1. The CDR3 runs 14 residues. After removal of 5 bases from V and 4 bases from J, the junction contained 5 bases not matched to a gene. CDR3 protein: CASSLTGLNQPQHF. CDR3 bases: TGTGCCAGCAGTCTGACAGGGTTAAATCAGCCCCAGCATTTT.

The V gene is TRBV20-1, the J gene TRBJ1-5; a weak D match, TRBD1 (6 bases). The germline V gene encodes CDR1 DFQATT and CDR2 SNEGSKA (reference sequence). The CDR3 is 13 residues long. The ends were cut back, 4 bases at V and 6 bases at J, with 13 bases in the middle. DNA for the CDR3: TGCAGTGCTACACAGGGTTTCGGTCAGCCCCAGCATTTT. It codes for CSATQGFGQPQHF.